The subject of this entry is one T cell receptor (beta chain). The target of this receptor is not known. There are no base qualities to consult, and no much larger clone falls within one base. This sample is drawn from a study of blood T cell repertoires in COVID-19 (dated by TCRdb to 2020 to 2021). Background on the whole study: Collaborator samples came from the United States, Italy and Spain and covered acute and convalescent phases of COVID-19. The prospective study material was composed of cDNA or gDNA derived from T cells, B-cell-depleted T cells, or PBMCs. Deeply sampled blood TCRbeta repertoires from subjects exposed to, actively infected with, or recovered from COVID-19 were included in the dataset. The repertoires were released in a freely available public database intended as a resource for research on the immune response to SARS-CoV-2. Samples were obtained from the ongoing ImmuneRACE study (first 160 participants) and from 1,000 to 1,500 subjects provided by 6 global collaborators. A de-identified subject ID, COVID-19 status, age in years and sex were almost always included in the sample metadata. Where HLA class I and class II types were available, the types were taken from metadata supplied by the sample provider, not from assay-based typing.

Study-wide conclusions, independent of this receptor: The quantity of clinical and demographic metadata differed by source and by participant and was supplied without curation.

The CDR3 covers 16 residues, taking in both the cysteine and the phenylalanine. This entry keeps only the CDR3 DNA: 48 bases, framed from base 1. Ends trimmed: V by 3 bases, J by 2 bases; bases unmatched to a gene: 8. Based on the germline V gene, the CDR1 and CDR2 sequences are MNHEY and SVGEGT. Collaborating institutions collected whole blood in K2EDTA tubes following their own protocols. For TCRbeta analysis, collaborators shipped samples as frozen whole blood, isolated PBMCs, or DNA extracted from either of those sample types. The immunoSEQ Assay, a bias-controlled multiplex PCR, was used to amplify TCRbeta CDR3 regions from genomic DNA. The authors' analysis ran thus. Within the assay, amplification of reference gene primers was used to estimate how many nucleated cells each sample contained. To quantify the absolute abundance of each unique TCRbeta CDR3 rearrangement, sequence reads were collapsed and filtered. For each sample, productive Simpson clonality was calculated as the square root of Simpson's diversity index over productive rearrangements. The clones in this table, taken by TCRdb from immuneACCESS, are in-frame only. Not every clone is retained; where verified, under half of the shortfall comes from an unresolved V gene, and the cause of the rest is unknown. Clone size and V and J calls were adopted from that table, with D and trimming inferred from the DNA. Across this sample there are 120,000 to 150,000 clones, with roughly 77% seen only once. Around 4% of the sample comes from the top ten.

The sequence was collected from a man aged 60-69 years with acute or convalescent COVID-19. The sequence links TRBV6-2 or TRBV6-3 to TRBJ1-2; TRBD1 matches 8 bases in the middle. Sequenced input: peripheral blood. The CDR3 protein: CASSYFKDRANYGYTF. The DNA sequence reads TGTGCCAGCAGTTATTTTAAGGACAGGGCCAACTATGGCTACACCTTC.